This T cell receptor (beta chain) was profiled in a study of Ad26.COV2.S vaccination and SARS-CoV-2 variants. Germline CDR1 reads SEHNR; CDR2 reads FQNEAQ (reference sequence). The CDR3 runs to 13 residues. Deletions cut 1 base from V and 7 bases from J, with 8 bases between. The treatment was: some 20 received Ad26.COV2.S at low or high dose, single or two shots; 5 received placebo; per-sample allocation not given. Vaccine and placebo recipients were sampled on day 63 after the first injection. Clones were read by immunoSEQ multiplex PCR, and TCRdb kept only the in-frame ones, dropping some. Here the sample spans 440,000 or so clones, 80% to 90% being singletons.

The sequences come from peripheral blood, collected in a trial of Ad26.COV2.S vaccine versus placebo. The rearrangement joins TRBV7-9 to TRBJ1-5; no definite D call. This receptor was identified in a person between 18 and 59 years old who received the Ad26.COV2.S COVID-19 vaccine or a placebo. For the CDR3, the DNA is TGTGCCAGCAGCTTAGTTTTGGGCCAGCCCCAGCATTTT. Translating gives CASSLVLGQPQHF.